Only a few counts were recorded for the clone carrying this T cell receptor (beta chain). Its specificity is unknown. There are 13 residues in the CDR3. CDR1 is MNHEY, CDR2 SVGEGT, per germline. The V and J ends lost 9 bases and 0 bases respectively, with 9 bases between them. Indicated treatment: roughly 10-day PBMC culture with coronavirus spike peptide pools or control peptides (ViraFEST assay). The Oncomine TCR Beta short-read assay was applied to DNA of cultured CD4+ T cells. TCRdb re-derived calls from the PCR reads in MiXCR, one entry per CDR3 protein. The sample lists over 15,000 distinct CDR3 sequences; about 53% were seen once. The source of the sample is a study of vaccination and CD4 T cells after COVID-19. For the study at large: Across the group, participants received two doses of either BNT162b2 or mRNA-1273 vaccine.

The sequencing used CD4+ T cells from blood, cultured in vitro, collected before SARS-CoV-2 vaccination. The chain recombines TRBV6-2 or TRBV6-3 with TRBJ1-5; D unclear. The clonotype comes from a human donor who had recovered from COVID-19. The CDR3 region is CASMRYSNQPQHF. The CDR3 DNA follows: TGTGCCAGTATGAGATATAGCAATCAGCCCCAGCATTTT.